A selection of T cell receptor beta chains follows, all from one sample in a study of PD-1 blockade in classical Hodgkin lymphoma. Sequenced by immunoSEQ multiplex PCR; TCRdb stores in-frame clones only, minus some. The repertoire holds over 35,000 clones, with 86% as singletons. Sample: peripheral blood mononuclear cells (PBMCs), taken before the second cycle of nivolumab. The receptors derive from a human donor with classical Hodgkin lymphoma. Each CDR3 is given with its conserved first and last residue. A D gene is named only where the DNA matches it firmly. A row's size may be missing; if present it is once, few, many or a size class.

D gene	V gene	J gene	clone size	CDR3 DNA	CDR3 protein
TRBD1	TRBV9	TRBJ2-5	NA	TGTGCCAGCAGCTCGGGACAGGGGGGGAGAGAGACCCAGTACTTC	CASSSGQGGRETQYF
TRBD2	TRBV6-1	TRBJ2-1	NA	TGTGCCAGCAGTGTAACTAGCGGGCACGCTAGTGAGCAGTTCTTC	CASSVTSGHASEQFF
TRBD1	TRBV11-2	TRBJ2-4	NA	TGTGCCAGCAGCTCGACAGGGCCCTTAGCCAAAAACATTCAGTACTTC	CASSSTGPLAKNIQYF
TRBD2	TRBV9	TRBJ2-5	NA	TGTGCCAGCAGCGTAGCTGCTTGGGGGGGAGAGACCCAGTACTTC	CASSVAAWGGETQYF
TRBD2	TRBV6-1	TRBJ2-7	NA	TGTGCCAGCAGTGAGGCGGGAGCTGGGTCCTACGAGCAGTACTTC	CASSEAGAGSYEQYF
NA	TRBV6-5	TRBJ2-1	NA	TGTGCCAGCAGTTCCGGGACTGGTTCCTACAATGAGCAGTTCTTC	CASSSGTGSYNEQFF
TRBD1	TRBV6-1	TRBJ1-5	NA	TGTGCCAGCAGGGGACAGGGTGAGGGCAATCAGCCCCAGCATTTT	CASRGQGEGNQPQHF
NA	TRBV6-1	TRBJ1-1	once	TGTGCCAGCAGTGGACGGGACACTGAAGCTTTCTTT	CASSGRDTEAFF
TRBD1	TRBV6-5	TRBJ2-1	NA	TGTGCCAGCAGGAGGGACAGGGGTTCCAATGAGCAGTTCTTC	CASRRDRGSNEQFF
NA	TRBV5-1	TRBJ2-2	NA	TGCGCCAGCACCGATTCCCGGGAGCTGTTTTTT	CASTDSRELFF
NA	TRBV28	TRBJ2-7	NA	TGTGCCAGCAGCTCAGAGTTATACGAGCAGTACTTC	CASSSELYEQYF
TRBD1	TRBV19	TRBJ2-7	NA	TGTGCCAGTAGCCGCGCTCCGGGACAGGGACTATACGAGCAGTACTTC	CASSRAPGQGLYEQYF
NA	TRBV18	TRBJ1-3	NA	TGTGCCAGCTCAAAGGACAGAGAAGCCTCTGGAAACACCATATATTTT	CASSKDREASGNTIYF
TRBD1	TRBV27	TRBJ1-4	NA	TGTGCCAGCAGTACAGGGGGGAATGAAAAACTGTTTTTT	CASSTGGNEKLFF
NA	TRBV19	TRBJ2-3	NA	TGTGCCAGTAGTAAAATTGGTGGAACAGATACGCAGTATTTT	CASSKIGGTDTQYF
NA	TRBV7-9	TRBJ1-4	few	TGTGCCAGCAGGGGTGGGGGCGCTGGGGAAAAACTGTTTTTT	CASRGGGAGEKLFF
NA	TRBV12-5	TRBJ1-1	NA	TGTGCTAGTGGTTTGGGGGAACGGTGGACTGAAGCTTTCTTT	CASGLGERWTEAFF
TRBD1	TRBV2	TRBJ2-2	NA	TGTGCCAGCAGTCGGGACAGGGGGCTAGCGGTGAACACCGGGGAGCTGTTTTTT	CASSRDRGLAVNTGELFF
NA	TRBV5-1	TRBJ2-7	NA	TGCGCCAGTAGCTTGGGCCCCCGCGAGCAGTACTTC	CASSLGPREQYF
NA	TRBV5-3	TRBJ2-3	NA	TGTGCCAGAAGAGGGCCGGGTGGTACGCAGTATTTT	CARRGPGGTQYF
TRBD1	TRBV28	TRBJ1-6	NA	TGTGCCAGCAGTTTCCATGGACAGGGTAGGAATTCACCCCTCCACTTT	CASSFHGQGRNSPLHF
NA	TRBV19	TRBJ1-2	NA	TGTGCCACCGGGGTTAACTATGGCTACACCTTC	CATGVNYGYTF
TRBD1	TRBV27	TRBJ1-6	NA	TGTGCCAGCGGTGAGACAGGGGGCGCGCCCAAGGAAGAGTCACCCCTCCACTTT	CASGETGGAPKEESPLHF
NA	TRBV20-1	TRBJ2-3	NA	TGCAGGGCCGGGGATTCAGATACGCAGTATTTT	CRAGDSDTQYF
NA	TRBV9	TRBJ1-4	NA	TGTGCCAGCGGGAAGGGACATTTTAATGAAAAACTGTTTTTT	CASGKGHFNEKLFF
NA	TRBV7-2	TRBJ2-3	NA	TGTGCCAGCAGCTTCCGCGGAAGCACAGATACGCAGTATTTT	CASSFRGSTDTQYF
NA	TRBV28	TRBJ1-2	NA	TGTGCCTGTACTCCGGGACAAGAGCGTGGCTACACCTTC	CACTPGQERGYTF